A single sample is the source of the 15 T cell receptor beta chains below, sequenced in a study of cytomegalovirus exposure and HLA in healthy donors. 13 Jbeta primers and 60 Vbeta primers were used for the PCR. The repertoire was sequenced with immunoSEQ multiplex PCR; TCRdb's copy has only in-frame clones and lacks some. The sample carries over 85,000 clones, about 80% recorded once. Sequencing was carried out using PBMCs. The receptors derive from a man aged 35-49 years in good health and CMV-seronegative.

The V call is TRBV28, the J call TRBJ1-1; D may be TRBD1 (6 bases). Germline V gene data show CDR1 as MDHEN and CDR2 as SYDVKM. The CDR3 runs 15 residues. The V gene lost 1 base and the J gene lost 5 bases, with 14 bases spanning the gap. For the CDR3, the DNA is TGTGCCAGCAGTTTATTTGGAGGGGGGGGGACTGAAGCTTTCTTT. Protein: CASSLFGGGGTEAFF.

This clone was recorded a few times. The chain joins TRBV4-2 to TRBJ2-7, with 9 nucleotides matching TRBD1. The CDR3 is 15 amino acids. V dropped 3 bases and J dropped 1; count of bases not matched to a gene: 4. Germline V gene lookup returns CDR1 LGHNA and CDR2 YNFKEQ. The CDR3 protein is CASSQQGTGSYEQYF. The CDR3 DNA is TGTGCCAGCAGCCAGCAAGGGACAGGGTCCTACGAGCAGTACTTC.

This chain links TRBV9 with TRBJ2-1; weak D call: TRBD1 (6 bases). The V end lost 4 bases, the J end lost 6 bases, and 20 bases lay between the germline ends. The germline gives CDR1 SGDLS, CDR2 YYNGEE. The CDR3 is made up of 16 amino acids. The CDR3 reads CASSPRVRGTANEQFF. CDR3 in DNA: TGTGCCAGCAGCCCCCGTGTAAGGGGGACCGCCAATGAGCAGTTCTTC.

For the CDR3, the DNA is TGCAGCGTTGTAGCGGGGGGATACAATGAGCAGTTCTTC. This codes for CSVVAGGYNEQFF. The chain couples TRBV29-1 to TRBJ2-1, with 10 bases aligning to TRBD2. This CDR3 has 13 residues. Unmatched junction bases numbered 1, after V lost 4 bases and J lost 4 bases. The germline V gene has CDR1 SQVTM and CDR2 ANQGSEA.

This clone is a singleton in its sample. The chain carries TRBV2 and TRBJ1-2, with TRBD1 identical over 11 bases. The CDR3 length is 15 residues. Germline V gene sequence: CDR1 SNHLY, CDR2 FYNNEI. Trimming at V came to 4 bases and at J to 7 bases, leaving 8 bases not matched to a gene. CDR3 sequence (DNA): TGTGCCAGCAGTGGGGACAGGGGGACACATTTTGGCTACACCTTC. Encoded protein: CASSGDRGTHFGYTF. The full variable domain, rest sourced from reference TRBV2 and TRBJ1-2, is EPEVTQTPSHQVTQMGQEVILRCVPISNHLYFYWYRQILGQKVEFLVSFYNNEISEKSEIFDDQFSVERPDGSNFTLKIRSTKLEDSAMYFCASSGDRGTHFGYTFGSGTRLTVV.

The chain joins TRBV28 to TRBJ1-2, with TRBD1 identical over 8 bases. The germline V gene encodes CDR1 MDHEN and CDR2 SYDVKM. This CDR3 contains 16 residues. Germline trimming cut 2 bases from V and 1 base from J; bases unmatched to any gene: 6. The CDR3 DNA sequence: TGTGCCAGCAGTTTACAAACAACAGGGGGTAACTATGGCTACACCTTC. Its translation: CASSLQTTGGNYGYTF.

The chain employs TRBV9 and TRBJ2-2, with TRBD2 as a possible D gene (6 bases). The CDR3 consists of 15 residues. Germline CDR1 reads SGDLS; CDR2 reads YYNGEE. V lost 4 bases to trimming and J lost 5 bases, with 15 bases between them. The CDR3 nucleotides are TGTGCCAGCAGCCCAGGGACTTCACTTACCGGGGAGCTGTTTTTT. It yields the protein CASSPGTSLTGELFF. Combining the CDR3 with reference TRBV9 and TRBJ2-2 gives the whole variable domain DSGVTQTPKHLITATGQRVTLRCSPRSGDLSVYWYQQSLDQGLQFLIQYYNGEERAKGNILERFSAQQFPDLHSELNLSSLELGDSALYFCASSPGTSLTGELFFGEGSRLTVL.

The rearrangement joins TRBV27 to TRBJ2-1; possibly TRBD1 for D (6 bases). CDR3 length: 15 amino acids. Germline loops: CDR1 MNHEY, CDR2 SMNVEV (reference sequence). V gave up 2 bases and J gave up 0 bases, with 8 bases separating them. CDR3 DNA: TGTGCCAGCAGTTTAGACAGGAGCTCCTACAATGAGCAGTTCTTC. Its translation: CASSLDRSSYNEQFF.

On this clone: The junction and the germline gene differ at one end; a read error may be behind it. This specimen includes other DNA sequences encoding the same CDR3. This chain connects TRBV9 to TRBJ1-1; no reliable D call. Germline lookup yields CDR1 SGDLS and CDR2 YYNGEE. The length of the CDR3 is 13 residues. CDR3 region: CASSGPREIEAFF. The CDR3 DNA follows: TGCGCCAGCAGCGGCCCCCGGGAAATTGAAGCTTTCTTT.

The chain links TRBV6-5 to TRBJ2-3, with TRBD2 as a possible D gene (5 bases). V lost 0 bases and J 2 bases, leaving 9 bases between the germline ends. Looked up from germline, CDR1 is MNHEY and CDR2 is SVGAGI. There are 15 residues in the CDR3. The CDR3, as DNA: TGTGCCAGCAGTTACTCGGCCGGGGTCACAGATACGCAGTATTTT. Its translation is CASSYSAGVTDTQYF.

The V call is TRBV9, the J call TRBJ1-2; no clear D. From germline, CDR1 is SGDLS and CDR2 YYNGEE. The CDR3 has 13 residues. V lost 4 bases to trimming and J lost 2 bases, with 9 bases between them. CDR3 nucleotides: TGTGCCAGCAGCCCGCGAGGGAACTATGGCTACACCTTC. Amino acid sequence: CASSPRGNYGYTF.

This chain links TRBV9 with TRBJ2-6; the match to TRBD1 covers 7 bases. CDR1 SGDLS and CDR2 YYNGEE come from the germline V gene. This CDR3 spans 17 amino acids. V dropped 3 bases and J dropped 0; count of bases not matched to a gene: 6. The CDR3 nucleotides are TGTGCCAGCAGCGCGGGACAGATCATCTCTGGGGCCAACGTCCTGACTTTC. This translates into CASSAGQIISGANVLTF.

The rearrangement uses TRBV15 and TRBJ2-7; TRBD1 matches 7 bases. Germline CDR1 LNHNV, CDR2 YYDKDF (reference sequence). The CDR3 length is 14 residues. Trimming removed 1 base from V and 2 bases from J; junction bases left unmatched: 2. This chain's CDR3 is CATSRATGPYEQYF. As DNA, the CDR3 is TGTGCCACCAGCAGAGCGACAGGGCCCTACGAGCAGTACTTC.

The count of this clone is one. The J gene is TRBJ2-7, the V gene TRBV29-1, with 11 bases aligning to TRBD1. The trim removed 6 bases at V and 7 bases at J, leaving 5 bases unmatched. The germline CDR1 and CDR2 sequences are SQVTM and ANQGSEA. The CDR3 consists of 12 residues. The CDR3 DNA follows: TGCAGCGTAGGACAGGGGGCAGATGAGCAGTACTTC. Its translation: CSVGQGADEQYF.

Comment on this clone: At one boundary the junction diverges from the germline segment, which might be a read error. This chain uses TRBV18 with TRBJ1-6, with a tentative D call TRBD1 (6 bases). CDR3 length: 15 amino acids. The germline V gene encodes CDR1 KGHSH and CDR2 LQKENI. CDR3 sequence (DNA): TGTGCCAGCTCACCTATACAGGGATATATTTCACCCCTCCACTTT. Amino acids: CASSPIQGYISPLHF.